This entry describes one TCR beta chain. The CDR3 consists of 15 residues. Trimming cost V 6 bases and J 2 bases, with 16 bases left between them. This sample is part of a study of blood T cell repertoires in COVID-19. Study-wide background: Acute and convalescent COVID-19 specimens originated in the United States, Italy and Spain.

Clones were read by immunoSEQ multiplex PCR, and TCRdb kept only the in-frame ones, dropping some. The repertoire consists of under 350,000 clones, with roughly nine tenths occurring once and the leading ten covering 1.7%. This chain links TRBV6-7 with TRBJ1-2; D perhaps matches TRBD1 (5 bases). TRBV6-7 qualifies as an ORF whose function is uncertain. The clonotype was recovered from a woman in her 40s who had recovered from COVID-19. The material sequenced was PBMCs or T cells enriched from blood (not recorded which). The CDR3 DNA is TGTGCCAGCAGCCTCTGGGGGGGGAAGAACTATGGCTACACCTTC. This codes for CASSLWGGKNYGYTF.